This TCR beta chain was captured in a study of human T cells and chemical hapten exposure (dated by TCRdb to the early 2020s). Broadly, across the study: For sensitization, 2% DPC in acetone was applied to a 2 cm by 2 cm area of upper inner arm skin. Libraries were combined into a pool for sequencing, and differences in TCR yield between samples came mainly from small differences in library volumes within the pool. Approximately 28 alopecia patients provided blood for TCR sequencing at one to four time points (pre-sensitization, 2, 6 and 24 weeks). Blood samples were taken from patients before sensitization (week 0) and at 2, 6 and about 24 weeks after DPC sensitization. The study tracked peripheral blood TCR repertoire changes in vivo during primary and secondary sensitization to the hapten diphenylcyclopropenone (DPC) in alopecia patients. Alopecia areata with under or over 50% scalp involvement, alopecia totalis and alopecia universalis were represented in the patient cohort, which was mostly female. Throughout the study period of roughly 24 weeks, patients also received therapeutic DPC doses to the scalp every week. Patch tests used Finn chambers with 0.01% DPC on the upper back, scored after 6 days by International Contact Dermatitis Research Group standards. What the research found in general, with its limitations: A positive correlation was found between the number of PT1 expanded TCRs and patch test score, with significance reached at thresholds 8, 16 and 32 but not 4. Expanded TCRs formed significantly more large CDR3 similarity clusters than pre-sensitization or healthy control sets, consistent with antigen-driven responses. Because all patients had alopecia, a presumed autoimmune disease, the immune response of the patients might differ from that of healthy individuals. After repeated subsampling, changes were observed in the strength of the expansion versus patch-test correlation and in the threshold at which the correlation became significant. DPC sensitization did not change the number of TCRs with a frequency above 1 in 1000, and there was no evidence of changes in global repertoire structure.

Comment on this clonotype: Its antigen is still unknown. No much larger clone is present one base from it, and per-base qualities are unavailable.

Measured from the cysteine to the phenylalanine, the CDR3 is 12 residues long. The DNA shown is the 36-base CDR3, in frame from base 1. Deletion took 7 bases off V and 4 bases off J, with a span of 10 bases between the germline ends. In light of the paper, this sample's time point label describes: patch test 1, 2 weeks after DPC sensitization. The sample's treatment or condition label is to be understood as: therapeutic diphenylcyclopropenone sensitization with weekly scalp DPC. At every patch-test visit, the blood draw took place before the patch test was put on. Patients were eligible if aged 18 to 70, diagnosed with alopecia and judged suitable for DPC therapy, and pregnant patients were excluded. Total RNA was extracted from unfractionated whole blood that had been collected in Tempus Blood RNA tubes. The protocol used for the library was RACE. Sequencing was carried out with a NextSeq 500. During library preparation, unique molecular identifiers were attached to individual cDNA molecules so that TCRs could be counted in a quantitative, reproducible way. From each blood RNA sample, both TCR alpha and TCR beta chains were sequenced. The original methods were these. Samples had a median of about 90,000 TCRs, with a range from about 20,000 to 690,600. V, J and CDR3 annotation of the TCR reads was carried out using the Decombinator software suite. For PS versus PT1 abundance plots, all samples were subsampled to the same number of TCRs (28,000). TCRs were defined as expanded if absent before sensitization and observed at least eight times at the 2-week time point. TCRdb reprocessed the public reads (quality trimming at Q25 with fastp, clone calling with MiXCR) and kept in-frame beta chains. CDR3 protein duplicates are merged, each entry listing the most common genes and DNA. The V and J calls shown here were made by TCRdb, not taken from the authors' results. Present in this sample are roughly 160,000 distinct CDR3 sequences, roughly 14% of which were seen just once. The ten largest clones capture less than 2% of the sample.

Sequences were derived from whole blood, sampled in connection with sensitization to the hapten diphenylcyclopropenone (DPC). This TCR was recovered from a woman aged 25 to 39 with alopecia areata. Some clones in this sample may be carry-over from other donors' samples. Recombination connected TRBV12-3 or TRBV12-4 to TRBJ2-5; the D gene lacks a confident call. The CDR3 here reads CASTWSGETQYF. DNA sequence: TGTGCCAGCACCTGGTCGGGAGAGACCCAGTACTTC.